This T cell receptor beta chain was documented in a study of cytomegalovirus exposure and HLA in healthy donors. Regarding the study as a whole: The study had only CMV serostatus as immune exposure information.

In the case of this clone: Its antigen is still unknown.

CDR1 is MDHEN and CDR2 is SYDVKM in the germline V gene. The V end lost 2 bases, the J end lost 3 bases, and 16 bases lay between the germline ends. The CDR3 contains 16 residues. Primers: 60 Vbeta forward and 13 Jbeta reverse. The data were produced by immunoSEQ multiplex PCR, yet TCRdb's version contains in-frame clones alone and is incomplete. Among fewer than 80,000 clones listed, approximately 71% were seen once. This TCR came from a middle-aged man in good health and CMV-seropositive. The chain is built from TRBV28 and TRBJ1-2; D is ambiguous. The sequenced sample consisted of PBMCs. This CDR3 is CASSLGTEDTYYGYTF. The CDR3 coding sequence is TGTGCCAGCAGTTTAGGCACAGAAGATACCTACTATGGCTACACCTTC.